Here is one T cell receptor beta chain with its context. The data were obtained in a study of shared clonotypes between healthy human individuals. The donors, all of them Caucasian adults, lived in Nashville, Tennessee. The germline CDR1 and CDR2 sequences are SGHVS and FQNEAQ. The CDR3 has 14 amino acids. The ends were cut back, 5 bases at V and 0 bases at J, with 10 bases in the middle. Study processing details: Filtering differed, since immunoSEQ gave only junction sequences and no quality scores. Assay used: immunoSEQ multiplex PCR; TCRdb lists only in-frame clones, some missing. For V, J and clone size, that table is used; D and trimming come from the DNA. The repertoire has hundreds of thousands of clones, about 85% of them found once; the top ten carry 13%.

The sequenced sample was PBMCs. The receptor's source is a woman between 40 and 55 years old in good health. Some clones in this sample may be carry-over from other donors' samples. The rearrangement joins TRBV7-8 to TRBJ1-1; no definite D call. The CDR3: CASSHRRLNTEAFF. For the CDR3, the DNA is TGTGCCAGCAGCCACCGCCGATTGAACACTGAAGCTTTCTTT.